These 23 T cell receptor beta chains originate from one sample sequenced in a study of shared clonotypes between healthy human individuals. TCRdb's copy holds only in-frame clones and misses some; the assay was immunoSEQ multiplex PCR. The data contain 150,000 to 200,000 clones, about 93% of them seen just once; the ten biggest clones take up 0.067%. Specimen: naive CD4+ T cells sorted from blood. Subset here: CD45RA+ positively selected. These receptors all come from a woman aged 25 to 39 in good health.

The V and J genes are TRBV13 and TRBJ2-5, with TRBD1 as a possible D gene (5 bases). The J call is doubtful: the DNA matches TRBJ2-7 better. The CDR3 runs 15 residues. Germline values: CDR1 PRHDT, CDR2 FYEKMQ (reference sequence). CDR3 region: CASSLGQGNIYEQYF. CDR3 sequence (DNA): TGTGCCAGCAGCTTGGGTCAGGGTAATATCTACGAGCAGTACTTC.

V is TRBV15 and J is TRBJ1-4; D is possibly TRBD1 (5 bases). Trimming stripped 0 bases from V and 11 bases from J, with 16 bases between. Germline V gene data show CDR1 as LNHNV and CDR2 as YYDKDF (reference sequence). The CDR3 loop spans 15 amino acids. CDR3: CATSRDRAGPRKLFF. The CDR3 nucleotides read TGTGCCACCAGCAGAGATCGGGCAGGGCCCCGCAAACTGTTTTTT.

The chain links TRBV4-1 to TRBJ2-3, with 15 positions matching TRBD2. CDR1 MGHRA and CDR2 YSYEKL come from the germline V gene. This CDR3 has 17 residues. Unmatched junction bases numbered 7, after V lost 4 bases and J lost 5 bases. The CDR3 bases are TGCGCCAGCAGCCTCGGACTAGCGGGAGGGAGTATAGATACGCAGTATTTT. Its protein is CASSLGLAGGSIDTQYF.

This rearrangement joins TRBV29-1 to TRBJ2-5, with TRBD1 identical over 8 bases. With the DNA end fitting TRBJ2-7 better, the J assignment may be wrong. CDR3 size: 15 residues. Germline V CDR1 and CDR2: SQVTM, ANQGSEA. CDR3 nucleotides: TGCAGCGTTGAAAAAGGGACAGGTATTTCCTACGAGCAGTACTTC. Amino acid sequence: CSVEKGTGISYEQYF.

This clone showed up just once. CDR3 bases: TGTGCCAGCAGTGCCCGGAGCCTCCGAGGCAATCAGCCCCAGCATTTT. This codes for CASSARSLRGNQPQHF. The rearrangement links TRBV27 to TRBJ1-5; D not resolved. CDR3 length: 16 amino acids. Trimming took off 5 bases at V and 2 bases at J, with 16 bases between the two ends. Germline V CDR1 and CDR2: MNHEY, SMNVEV (reference sequence).

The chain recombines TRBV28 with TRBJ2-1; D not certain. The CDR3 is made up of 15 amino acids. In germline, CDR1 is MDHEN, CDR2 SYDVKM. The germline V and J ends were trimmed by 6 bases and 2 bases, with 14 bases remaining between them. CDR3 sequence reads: CASSPRRLAYNEQFF. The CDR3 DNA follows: TGTGCCAGCAGCCCACGCCGCCTCGCCTACAATGAGCAGTTCTTC. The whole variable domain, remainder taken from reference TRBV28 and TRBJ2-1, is DVKVTQSSRYLVKRTGEKVFLECVQDMDHENMFWYRQDPGLGLRLIYFSYDVKMKEKGDIPEGYSVSREKKERFSLILESASTNQTSMYLCASSPRRLAYNEQFFGPGTRLTVL.

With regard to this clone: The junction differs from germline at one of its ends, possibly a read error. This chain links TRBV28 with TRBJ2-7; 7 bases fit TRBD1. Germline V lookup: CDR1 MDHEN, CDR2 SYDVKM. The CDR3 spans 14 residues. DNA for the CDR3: TGTGCAAGCATAAACAGGGGCCGGACCTACGAGCAGTACTTC. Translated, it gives CASINRGRTYEQYF.

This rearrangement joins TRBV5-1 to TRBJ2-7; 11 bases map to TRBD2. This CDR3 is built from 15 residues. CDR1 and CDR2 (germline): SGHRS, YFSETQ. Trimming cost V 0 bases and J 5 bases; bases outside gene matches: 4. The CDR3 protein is CASSLGLAGFHEQYF. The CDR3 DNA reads TGCGCCAGCAGCTTGGGACTAGCGGGATTCCACGAGCAGTACTTC.

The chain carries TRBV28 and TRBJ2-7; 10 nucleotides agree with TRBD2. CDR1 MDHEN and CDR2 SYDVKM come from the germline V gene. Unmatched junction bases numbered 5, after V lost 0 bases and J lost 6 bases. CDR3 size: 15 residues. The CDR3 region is CASSLWLAGASEQYF. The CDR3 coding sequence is TGTGCCAGCAGTTTATGGCTAGCGGGAGCTAGCGAGCAGTACTTC.

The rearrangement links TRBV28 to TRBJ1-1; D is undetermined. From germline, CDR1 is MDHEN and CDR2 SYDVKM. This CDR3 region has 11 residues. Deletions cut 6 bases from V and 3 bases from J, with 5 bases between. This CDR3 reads CASSIYTEAFF. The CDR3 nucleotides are TGTGCCAGCAGCATCTACACTGAAGCTTTCTTT.

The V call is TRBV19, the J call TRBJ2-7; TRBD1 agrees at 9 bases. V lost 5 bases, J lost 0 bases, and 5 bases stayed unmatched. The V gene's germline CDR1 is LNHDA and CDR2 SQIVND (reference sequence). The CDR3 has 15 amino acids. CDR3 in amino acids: CASSGGQGTSYEQYF. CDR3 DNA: TGTGCCAGTAGTGGGGGACAGGGAACCTCCTACGAGCAGTACTTC.

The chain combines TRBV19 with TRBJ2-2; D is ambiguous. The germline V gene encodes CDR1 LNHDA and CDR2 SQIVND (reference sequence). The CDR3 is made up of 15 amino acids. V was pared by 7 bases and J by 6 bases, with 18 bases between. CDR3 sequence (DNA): TGTGCCAGTAACCTCCCCGGATCGGGTGCCGGGGAGCTGTTTTTT. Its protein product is CASNLPGSGAGELFF. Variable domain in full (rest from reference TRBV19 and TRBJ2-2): DGGITQSPKYLFRKEGQNVTLSCEQNLNHDAMYWYRQDPGQGLRLIYYSQIVNDFQKGDIAEGYSVSREKKESFPLTVTSAQKNPTAFYLCASNLPGSGAGELFFGEGSRLTVL.

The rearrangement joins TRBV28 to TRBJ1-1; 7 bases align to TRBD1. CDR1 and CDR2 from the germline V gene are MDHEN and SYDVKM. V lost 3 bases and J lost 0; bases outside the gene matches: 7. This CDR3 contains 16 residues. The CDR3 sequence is CASSFQTRGLNTEAFF. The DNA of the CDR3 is TGTGCCAGCAGTTTCCAAACCAGGGGGTTGAACACTGAAGCTTTCTTT.

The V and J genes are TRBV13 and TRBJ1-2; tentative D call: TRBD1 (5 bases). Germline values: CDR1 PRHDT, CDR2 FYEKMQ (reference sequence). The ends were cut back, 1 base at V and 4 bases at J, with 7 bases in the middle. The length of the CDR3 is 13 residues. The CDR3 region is CASSLDRIYGYTF. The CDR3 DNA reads TGTGCCAGCAGCTTAGACAGGATCTATGGCTACACCTTC.

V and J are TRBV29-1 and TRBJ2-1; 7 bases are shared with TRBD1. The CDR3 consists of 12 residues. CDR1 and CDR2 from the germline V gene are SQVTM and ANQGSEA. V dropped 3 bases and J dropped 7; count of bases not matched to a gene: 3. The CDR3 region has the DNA TGCAGCGTTGAGGGACAGACAAATGAGCAGTTCTTC. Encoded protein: CSVEGQTNEQFF.

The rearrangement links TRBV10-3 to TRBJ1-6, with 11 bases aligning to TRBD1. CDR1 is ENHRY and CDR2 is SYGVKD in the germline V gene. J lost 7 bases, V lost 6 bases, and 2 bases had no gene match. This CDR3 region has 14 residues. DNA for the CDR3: TGTGCCATCAGGGGACAGGGGGAGAATTCACCCCTCCACTTT. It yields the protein CAIRGQGENSPLHF.

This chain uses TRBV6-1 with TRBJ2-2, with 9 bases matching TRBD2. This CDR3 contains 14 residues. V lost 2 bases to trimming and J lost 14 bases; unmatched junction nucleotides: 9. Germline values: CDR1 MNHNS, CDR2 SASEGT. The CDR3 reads CASSEMVASGTLFF. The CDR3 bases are TGTGCCAGCAGTGAAATGGTGGCTAGCGGGACACTGTTTTTT.

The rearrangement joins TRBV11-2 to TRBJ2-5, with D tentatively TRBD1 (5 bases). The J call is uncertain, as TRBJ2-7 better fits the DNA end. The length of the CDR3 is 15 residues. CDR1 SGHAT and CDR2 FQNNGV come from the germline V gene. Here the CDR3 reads CASSSWTKTTYEQYF. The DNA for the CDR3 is TGTGCCAGCAGCTCCTGGACAAAGACAACCTACGAGCAGTACTTC.

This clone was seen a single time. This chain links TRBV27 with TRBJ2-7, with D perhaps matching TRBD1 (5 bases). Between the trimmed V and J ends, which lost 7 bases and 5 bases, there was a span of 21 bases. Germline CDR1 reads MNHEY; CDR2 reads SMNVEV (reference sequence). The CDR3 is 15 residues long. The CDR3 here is CASTKKSQKDNEQYF. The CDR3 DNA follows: TGTGCCAGCACCAAAAAATCCCAGAAGGACAACGAGCAGTACTTC.

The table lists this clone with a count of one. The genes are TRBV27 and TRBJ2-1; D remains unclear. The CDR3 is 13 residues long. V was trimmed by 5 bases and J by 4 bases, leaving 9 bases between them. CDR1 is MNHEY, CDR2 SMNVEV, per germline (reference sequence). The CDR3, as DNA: TGTGCCAGCAGTCCGATGGGATACAATGAGCAGTTCTTC. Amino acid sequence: CASSPMGYNEQFF.

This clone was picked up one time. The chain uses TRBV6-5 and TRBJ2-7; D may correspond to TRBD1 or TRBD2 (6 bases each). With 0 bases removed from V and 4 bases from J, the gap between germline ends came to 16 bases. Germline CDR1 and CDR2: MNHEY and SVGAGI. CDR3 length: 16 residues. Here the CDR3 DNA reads TGTGCCAGCAGTTACTCCTCGGGGGCGGAGGATTACGAGCAGTACTTC. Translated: CASSYSSGAEDYEQYF.

The CDR3 region is CASSPGQELVEQYF. DNA for the CDR3: TGTGCCAGCAGCCCGGGACAGGAGTTGGTAGAGCAGTACTTC. V usage is TRBV25-1 and J usage is TRBJ2-5; 8 nucleotides align to TRBD1. Germline V CDR1 and CDR2: MGHDK, SYGVNS. The CDR3 spans 14 residues. The trim removed 6 bases at V and 11 bases at J, leaving 14 bases unmatched.

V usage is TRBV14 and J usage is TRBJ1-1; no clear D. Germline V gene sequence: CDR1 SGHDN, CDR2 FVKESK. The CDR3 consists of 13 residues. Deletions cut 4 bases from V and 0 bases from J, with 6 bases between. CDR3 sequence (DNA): TGTGCCAGCAGCCGCCGTCTGAACACTGAAGCTTTCTTT. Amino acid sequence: CASSRRLNTEAFF. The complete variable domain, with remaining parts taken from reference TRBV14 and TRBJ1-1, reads EAGVTQFPSHSVIEKGQTVTLRCDPISGHDNLYWYRRVMGKEIKFLLHFVKESKQDESGMPNNRFLAERTGGTYSTLKVQPAELEDSGVYFCASSRRLNTEAFFGQGTRLTVV.